This passage covers 9 T cell receptor beta chains from one sample sequenced in a study of T cell repertoires in cytomegalovirus infection. TCRdb called the reads again in MiXCR, with one record for every CDR3 protein. The sample has around 350,000 distinct CDR3 sequences; approximately 18% are singletons. Sequencing was performed on PBMCs. The receptors stem from a human donor in good health (CMV status not recorded). Some clones in this sample may be carry-over from other donors' samples.

This clonotype was seen many times. This sequence joins TRBV7-8 and TRBJ2-7, with a tentative D call TRBD1 (5 bases). The CDR3 consists of 16 residues. V was cut by 5 bases and J by 0 bases, with 17 bases left in between. Germline lookup yields CDR1 SGHVS and CDR2 FQNEAQ. CDR3 DNA: TGTGCCAGCAGCCTCGAAAGACCGACAGCCTCCTACGAGCAGTACTTC. This sequence encodes CASSLERPTASYEQYF.

The rearrangement uses TRBV6-6 and TRBJ2-7, with D possibly called TRBD1 or TRBD2 (6 bases each). Germline V gene lookup returns CDR1 MNHNY and CDR2 SVGAGI (reference sequence). The V end was cut by 2 bases, the J end by 7 bases, with 18 bases between. The CDR3 is 15 amino acids. Here the CDR3 reads CASSYDGGRVGEQYF. The CDR3 DNA follows: TGTGCCAGCAGTTACGACGGGGGCCGGGTGGGGGAGCAGTACTTC.

This clonotype was found a few times. The chain joins TRBV5-6 to TRBJ1-1; no reliable D call. CDR3 length: 14 residues. V was trimmed by 1 base and J by 3 bases, leaving 10 bases between them. Germline V lookup: CDR1 SGHDT, CDR2 YYEEEE. CDR3 in DNA: TGTGCCAGCAGCTTGTCGGTATTTGACACTGAAGCTTTCTTT. Protein product: CASSLSVFDTEAFF.

V usage is TRBV10-2 and J usage is TRBJ2-7, with TRBD2 matching over 10 bases. CDR3 length equals 16 residues. Germline lookup yields CDR1 WSHSY and CDR2 SAAADI. With V trimmed by 6 bases and J by 2 bases, 10 bases remained unmatched. The chain's CDR3 is CASRDLGTSEAYEQYF. Written as DNA, the CDR3 is TGCGCCAGCAGGGACCTGGGGACTAGCGAAGCCTACGAGCAGTACTTC.

This clonotype was detected many times. The chain combines TRBV29-1 with TRBJ2-1, with D tentatively TRBD2 (6 bases). This CDR3 has 15 residues. Looked up from germline, CDR1 is SQVTM and CDR2 is ANQGSEA. With 4 bases removed from V and 0 bases from J, the gap between germline ends came to 13 bases. CDR3 bases: TGCAGCGTTGGCGGGGCATTGGGCTCCTACAATGAGCAGTTCTTC. Its protein product is CSVGGALGSYNEQFF.

This clonotype was observed many times. This rearrangement joins TRBV7-6 to TRBJ2-7; a possible D gene is TRBD1 (5 bases). V lost 1 base to trimming and J lost 6 bases, with 7 bases between them. Germline V gene lookup returns CDR1 SGHVS and CDR2 FNYEAQ. The CDR3 has 12 amino acids. For the CDR3, the DNA is TGTGCCAGCAGCTTAGGGGGCCGCGAGCAGTACTTC. It encodes CASSLGGREQYF.

The chain recombines TRBV4-2 with TRBJ2-1, with 9 positions matching TRBD2. V was pared by 3 bases and J by 8 bases, with 8 bases of the junction left unmatched. CDR3 length: 15 residues. Germline-derived CDR1 and CDR2 are LGHNA and YNFKEQ. CDR3 amino acids: CASSQGRGGIYEQFF. The CDR3 DNA follows: TGTGCCAGCAGCCAGGGGCGGGGGGGCATCTATGAGCAGTTCTTC.

V usage is TRBV28 and J usage is TRBJ2-5; 8 bases agree with TRBD2. The CDR3 runs 16 residues. With 5 bases clipped from V and 3 bases from J, the junction kept 11 bases outside the gene matches. Germline V gene data show CDR1 as MDHEN and CDR2 as SYDVKM. The CDR3 DNA reads as TGTGCCAGCAGTCCCTGGACTAGCAGAGGGAAAGAGACCCAGTACTTC. Translated, it gives CASSPWTSRGKETQYF.

This chain connects TRBV19 to TRBJ2-1, with 7 bases matching TRBD2. The CDR3 runs to 14 residues. J was trimmed by 4 bases and V by 5 bases; bases with no gene match: 5. CDR1 and CDR2 from the germline V gene are LNHDA and SQIVND (reference sequence). The CDR3: CASSPWTRYNEQFF. DNA of the CDR3: TGTGCCAGTAGTCCTTGGACTAGATACAATGAGCAGTTCTTC. Based on the CDR3 plus reference TRBV19 and TRBJ2-1, the full variable domain is DGGITQSPKYLFRKEGQNVTLSCEQNLNHDAMYWYRQDPGQGLRLIYYSQIVNDFQKGDIAEGYSVSREKKESFPLTVTSAQKNPTAFYLCASSPWTRYNEQFFGPGTRLTVL.